This T cell receptor (beta chain) comes out of a study of blood T cells in healthy people across ages. Trimming cost V 10 bases and J 0 bases, with 13 bases left between them. The CDR3 has 14 amino acids. Combining a sample-barcoded 5' primer with a J-beta primer mix, a second PCR ran for roughly 7 to 11 cycles. Via MiXCR, TCRdb re-called the 5' RACE reads, giving one row per CDR3 protein. The sample lists 1.5 million to 2 million distinct CDR3 sequences, roughly 30% occurring once. This clonotype was observed at least ten times. RNA extraction gave at least 6 micrograms of total RNA per sample. Sequencing was performed on blood. The V call is TRBV12-3 or TRBV12-4, the J call TRBJ2-1; either TRBD1 or TRBD2 may fit D (6 bases each). The TCR sequence derives from a woman aged 30 to 39 in good health. The CDR3 region has the DNA TGTGCCAACTCGAGGGGGGCCTCCTACAATGAGCAGTTCTTC. Protein product: CANSRGASYNEQFF.